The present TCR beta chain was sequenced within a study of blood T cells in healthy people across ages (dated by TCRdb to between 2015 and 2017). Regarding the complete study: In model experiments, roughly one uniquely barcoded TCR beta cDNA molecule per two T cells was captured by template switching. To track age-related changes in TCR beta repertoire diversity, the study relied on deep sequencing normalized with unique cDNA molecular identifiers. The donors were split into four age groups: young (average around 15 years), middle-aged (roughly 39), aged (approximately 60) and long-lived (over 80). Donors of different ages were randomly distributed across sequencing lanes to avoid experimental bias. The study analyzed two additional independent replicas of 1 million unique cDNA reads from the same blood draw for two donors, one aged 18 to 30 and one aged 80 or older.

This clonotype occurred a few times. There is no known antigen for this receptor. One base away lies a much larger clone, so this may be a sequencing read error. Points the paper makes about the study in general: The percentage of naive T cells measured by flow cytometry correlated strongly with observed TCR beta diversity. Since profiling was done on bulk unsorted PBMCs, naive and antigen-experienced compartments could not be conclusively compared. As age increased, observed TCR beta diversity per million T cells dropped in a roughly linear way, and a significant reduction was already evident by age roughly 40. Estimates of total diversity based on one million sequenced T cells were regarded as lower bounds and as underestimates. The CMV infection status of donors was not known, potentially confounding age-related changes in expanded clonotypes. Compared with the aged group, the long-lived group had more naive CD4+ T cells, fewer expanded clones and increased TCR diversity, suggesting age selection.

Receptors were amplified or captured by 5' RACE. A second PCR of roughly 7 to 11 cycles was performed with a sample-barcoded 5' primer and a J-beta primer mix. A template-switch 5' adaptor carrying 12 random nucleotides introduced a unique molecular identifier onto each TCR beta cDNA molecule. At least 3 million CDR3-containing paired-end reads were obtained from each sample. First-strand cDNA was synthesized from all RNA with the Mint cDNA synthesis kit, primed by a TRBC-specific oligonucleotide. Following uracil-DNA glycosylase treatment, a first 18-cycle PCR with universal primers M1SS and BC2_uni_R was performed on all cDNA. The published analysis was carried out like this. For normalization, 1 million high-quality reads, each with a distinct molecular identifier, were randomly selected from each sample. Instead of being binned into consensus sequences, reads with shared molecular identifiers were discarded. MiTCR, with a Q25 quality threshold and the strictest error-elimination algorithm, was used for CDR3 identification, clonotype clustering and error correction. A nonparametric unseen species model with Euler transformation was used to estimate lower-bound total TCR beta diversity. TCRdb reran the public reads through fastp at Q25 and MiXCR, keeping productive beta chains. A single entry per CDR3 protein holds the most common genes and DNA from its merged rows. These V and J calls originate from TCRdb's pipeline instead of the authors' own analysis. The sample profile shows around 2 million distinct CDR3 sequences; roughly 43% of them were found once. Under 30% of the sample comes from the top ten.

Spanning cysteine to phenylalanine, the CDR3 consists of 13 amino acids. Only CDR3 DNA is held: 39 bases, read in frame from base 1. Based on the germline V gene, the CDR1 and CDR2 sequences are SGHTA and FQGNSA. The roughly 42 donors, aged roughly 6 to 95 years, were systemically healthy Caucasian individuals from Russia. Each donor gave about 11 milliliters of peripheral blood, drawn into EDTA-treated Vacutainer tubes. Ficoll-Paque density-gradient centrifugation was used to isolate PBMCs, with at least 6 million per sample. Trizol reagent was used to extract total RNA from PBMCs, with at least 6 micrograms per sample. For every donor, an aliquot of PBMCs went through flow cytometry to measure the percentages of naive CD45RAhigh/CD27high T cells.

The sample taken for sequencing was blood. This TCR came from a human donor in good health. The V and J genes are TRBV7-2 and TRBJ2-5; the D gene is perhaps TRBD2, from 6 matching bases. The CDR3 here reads CANSLVLAETQYF. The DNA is TGTGCCAACAGCTTAGTACTAGCAGAGACCCAGTACTTC. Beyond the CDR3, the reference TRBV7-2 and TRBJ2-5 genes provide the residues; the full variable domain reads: GAGVSQSPSNKVTEKGKDVELRCDPISGHTALYWYRQSLGQGLEFLIYFQGNSAPDKSGLPSDRFSAERTGGSVSTLTIQRTQQEDSAVYLCANSLVLAETQYFGPGTRLLVL.